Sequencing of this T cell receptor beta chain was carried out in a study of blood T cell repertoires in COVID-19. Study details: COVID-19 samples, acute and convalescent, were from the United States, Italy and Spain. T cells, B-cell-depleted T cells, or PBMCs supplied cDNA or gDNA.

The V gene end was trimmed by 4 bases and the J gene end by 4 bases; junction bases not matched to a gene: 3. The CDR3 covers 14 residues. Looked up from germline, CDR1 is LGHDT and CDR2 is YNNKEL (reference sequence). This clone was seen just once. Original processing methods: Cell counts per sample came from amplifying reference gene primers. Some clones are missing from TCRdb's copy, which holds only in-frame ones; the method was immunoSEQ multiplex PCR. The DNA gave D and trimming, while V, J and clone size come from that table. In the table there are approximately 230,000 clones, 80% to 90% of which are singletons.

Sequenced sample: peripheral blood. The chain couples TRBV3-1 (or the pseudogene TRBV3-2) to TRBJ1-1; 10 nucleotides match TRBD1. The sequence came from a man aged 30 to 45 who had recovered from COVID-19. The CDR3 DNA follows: TGTGCCAGCAGCCCCGGACAGGGGGGCACTGAAGCTTTCTTT. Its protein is CASSPGQGGTEAFF.